This T cell receptor (beta chain) was identified during a study of blood T cell repertoires in COVID-19. Authors' analysis steps: From reference gene primer amplification, estimates of nucleated cell counts were derived. The assay was immunoSEQ multiplex PCR, and TCRdb's table has in-frame clones only and misses some. V, J and clone size were drawn from that table, and D and trimming were deduced from the DNA. The table has about 280,000 clones, about nine tenths seen once. This CDR3 is built from 15 residues. Germline V CDR1 and CDR2: SGHNT, YYREEE (reference sequence). V dropped 1 base and J dropped 6; count of bases not matched to a gene: 10.

The V call is TRBV5-4, the J call TRBJ2-7; 7 bases match TRBD1. The receptor's source is a woman aged 25 to 39 with COVID-19, enrolled during active disease. Sequencing was done on a sample of peripheral blood. The DNA for the CDR3 is TGTGCCAGCAGCTTGAGAGGGGGCGGGCCCTCCGAGCAGTACTTC. Translating gives CASSLRGGGPSEQYF.